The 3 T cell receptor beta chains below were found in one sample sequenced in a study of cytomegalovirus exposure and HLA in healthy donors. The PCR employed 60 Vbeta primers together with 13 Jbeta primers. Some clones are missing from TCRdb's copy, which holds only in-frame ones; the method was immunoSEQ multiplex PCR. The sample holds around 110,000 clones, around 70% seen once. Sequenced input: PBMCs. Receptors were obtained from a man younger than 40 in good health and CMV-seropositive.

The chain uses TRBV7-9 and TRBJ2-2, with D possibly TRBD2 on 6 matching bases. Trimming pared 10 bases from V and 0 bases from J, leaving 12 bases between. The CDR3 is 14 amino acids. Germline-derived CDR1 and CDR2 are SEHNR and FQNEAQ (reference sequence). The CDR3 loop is CAIWTTTNTGELFF. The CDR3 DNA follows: TGTGCCATCTGGACTACAACGAACACCGGGGAGCTGTTTTTT.

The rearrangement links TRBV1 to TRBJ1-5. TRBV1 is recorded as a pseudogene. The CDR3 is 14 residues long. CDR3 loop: CTSSPRLLSQPQHF. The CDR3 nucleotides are TGCACCAGCAGCCCCCGACTCCTTAGTCAGCCCCAGCATTTT.

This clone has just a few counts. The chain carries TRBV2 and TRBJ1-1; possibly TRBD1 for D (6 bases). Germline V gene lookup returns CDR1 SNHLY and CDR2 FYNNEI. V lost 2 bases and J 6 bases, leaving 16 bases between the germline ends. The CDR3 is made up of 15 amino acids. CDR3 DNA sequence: TGTGCCAGCAGTGAAAACCCACAGGGACGGGCTGAAGCTTTCTTT. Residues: CASSENPQGRAEAFF.